This TCR beta chain emerged from a study of blood T cell repertoires in COVID-19. About the study: Acute-phase and convalescent COVID-19 samples originated in the United States, Italy and Spain.

Per the study methods: Reference gene primer amplification in the assay estimated nucleated cell counts. Sequencing used immunoSEQ multiplex PCR; TCRdb keeps in-frame clones, though not all of them. V and J calls and clone size are as listed in that table; D and trimming were resolved from the DNA. Among 300,000 to 350,000 clones listed, 83% were seen once. Germline V gene data show CDR1 as SGHDT and CDR2 as YYEEEE. V was clipped by 5 bases and J by 11 bases; unmatched bases: 3. The CDR3 sequence is 11 residues long. Sequenced sample: peripheral blood. The chain is built from TRBV5-6 and TRBJ2-1; 8 bases map to TRBD1. The TCR sequence derives from a young man with active or convalescent COVID-19. In DNA, the CDR3 is TGTGCCAGCAGTCAGGGGGCGCAGCAGTTCTTC. Translation gives CASSQGAQQFF.